The clone carrying this T cell receptor beta chain occurred many times. The data were taken from a study of T cells in Graves' hyperthyroidism and ophthalmopathy. Authors of the study amplified TCR beta CDR3 regions from RNA transcripts. Researchers ran a first-round RT-PCR on the TCR CDR3 using the HTBI primer set. Each CDR3 protein is one row after TCRdb ran MiXCR on the multiplex PCR reads. In the table there are around 380,000 distinct CDR3 sequences, 13% of which are singletons. Sequencing used blood. This TCR came from a man aged 30 to 45 with Graves' hyperthyroidism that later progressed to Graves' ophthalmopathy.

CDR3 DNA: TGTGCCAGCAGTTACTACCAATCCCGCGGTACGCAGTATTTT. This codes for CASSYYQSRGTQYF. This rearrangement joins TRBV6-6 to TRBJ2-3, with no clear D. The germline V gene encodes CDR1 MNHNY and CDR2 SVGAGI (reference sequence). V lost 1 base, J lost 8 bases, and 13 bases lay in between. CDR3 length equals 14 residues.